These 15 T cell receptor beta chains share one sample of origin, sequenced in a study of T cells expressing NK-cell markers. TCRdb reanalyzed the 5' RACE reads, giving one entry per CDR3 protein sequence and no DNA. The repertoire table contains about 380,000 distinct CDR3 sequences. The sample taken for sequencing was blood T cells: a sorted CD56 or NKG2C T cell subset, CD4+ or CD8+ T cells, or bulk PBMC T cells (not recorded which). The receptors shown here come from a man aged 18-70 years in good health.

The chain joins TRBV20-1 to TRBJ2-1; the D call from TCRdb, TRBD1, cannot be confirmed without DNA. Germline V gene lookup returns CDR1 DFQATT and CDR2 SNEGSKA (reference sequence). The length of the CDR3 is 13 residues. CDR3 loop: CSAGAPSYNEQFF.

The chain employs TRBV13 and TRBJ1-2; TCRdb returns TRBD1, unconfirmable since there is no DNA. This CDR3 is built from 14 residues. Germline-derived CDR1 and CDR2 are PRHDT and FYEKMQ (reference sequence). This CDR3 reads CASSAYRGIYGYTF. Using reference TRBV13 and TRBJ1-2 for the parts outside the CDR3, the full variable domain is AAGVIQSPRHLIKEKRETATLKCYPIPRHDTVYWYQQGPGQDPQFLISFYEKMQSDKGSIPDRFSAQQFSDYHSELNMSSLELGDSALYFCASSAYRGIYGYTFGSGTRLTVV.

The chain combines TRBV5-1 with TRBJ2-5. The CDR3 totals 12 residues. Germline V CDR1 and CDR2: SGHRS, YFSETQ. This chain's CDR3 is CASSGNQETQYF.

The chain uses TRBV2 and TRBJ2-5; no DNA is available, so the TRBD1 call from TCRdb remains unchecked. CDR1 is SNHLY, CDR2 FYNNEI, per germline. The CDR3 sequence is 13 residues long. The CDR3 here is CASSELVEVSRYF. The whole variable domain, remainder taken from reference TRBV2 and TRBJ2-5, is EPEVTQTPSHQVTQMGQEVILRCVPISNHLYFYWYRQILGQKVEFLVSFYNNEISEKSEIFDDQFSVERPDGSNFTLKIRSTKLEDSAMYFCASSELVEVSRYFGPGTRLLVL.

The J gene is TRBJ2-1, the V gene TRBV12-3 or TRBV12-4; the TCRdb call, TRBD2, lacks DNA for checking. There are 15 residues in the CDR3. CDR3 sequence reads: CASSSRLAGVNEQFF.

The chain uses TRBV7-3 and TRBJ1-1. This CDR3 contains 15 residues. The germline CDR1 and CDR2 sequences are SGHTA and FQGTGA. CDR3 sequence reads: CASSLTADGNTEAFF.

CDR3 loop: CASSLGRSSNQPQHF. The V and J genes are TRBV3-1 and TRBJ1-5; TCRdb reports TRBD1, a call that lacks DNA to check it against. The V gene's germline CDR1 is LGHDT and CDR2 YNNKEL (reference sequence). This CDR3 has 15 residues.

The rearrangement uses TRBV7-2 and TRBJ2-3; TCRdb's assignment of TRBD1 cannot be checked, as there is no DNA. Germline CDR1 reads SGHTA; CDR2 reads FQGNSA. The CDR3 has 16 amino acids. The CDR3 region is CASSSWDPVGADTQYF.

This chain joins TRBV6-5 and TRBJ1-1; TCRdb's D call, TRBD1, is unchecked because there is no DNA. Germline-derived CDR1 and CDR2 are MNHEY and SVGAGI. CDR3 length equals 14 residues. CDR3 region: CASSSTGLGTEAFF.

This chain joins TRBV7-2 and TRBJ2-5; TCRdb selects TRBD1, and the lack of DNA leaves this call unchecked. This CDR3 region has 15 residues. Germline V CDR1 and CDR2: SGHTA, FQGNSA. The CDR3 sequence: CASSLTPGRGETQYF.

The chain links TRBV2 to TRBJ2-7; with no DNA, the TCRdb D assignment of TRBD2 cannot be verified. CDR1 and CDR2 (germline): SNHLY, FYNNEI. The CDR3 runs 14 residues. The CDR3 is CASRPRTDSYEQYF.

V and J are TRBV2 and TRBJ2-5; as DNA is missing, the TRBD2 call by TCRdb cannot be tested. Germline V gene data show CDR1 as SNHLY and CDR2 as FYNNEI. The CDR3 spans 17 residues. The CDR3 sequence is CASSSSRTSPSQETQYF. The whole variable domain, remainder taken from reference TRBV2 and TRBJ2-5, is EPEVTQTPSHQVTQMGQEVILRCVPISNHLYFYWYRQILGQKVEFLVSFYNNEISEKSEIFDDQFSVERPDGSNFTLKIRSTKLEDSAMYFCASSSSRTSPSQETQYFGPGTRLLVL.

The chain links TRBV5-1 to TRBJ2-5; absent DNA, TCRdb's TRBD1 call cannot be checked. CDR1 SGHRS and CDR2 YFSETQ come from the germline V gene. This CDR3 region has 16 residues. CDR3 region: CASSRQGGGSLETQYF.

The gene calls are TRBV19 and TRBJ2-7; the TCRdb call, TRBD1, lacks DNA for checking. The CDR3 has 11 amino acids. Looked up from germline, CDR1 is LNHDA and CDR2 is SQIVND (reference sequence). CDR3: CAAGEAYEQYF.

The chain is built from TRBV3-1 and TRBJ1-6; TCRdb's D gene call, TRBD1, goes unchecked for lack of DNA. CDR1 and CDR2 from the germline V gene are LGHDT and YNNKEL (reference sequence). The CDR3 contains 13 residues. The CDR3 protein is CASSRDANSPLHF.